These T cell receptor beta chains were read from a single sample in a study of blood T cell repertoires in COVID-19. TCRdb's copy holds only in-frame clones and misses some; the assay was immunoSEQ multiplex PCR. The sample carries approximately 70,000 clones, 85% to 95% recorded once. What was sequenced was peripheral blood. Every receptor here comes from a woman aged 55-75 years with active COVID-19. Both conserved end residues are part of each CDR3. A D gene is named only where the DNA matches it firmly. For some rows the clone size is stated as once, few or many, or as a class when expanded; others skip it.

J,D,size,V,CDR3,DNA
TRBJ1-3,.,.,TRBV7-6,CASSSRPDRSSGNTIYF,TGTGCCAGCAGCTCCCGGCCGGACAGAAGCTCTGGAAACACCATATATTTT
TRBJ2-3,.,.,TRBV11-3,CASSPIQGGDTQYF,TGTGCCAGCAGCCCGATACAGGGGGGGGATACGCAGTATTTT
TRBJ2-1,.,.,TRBV5-1,CASRRLEPPGEQFF,TGCGCCAGCAGACGACTTGAACCCCCCGGTGAGCAGTTCTTC
TRBJ2-7,.,.,TRBV11-3,CASSSGVLYEQYF,TGTGCCAGCAGCTCCGGGGTGCTCTACGAGCAGTACTTC
TRBJ1-2,TRBD1,few,TRBV6-5,CASMRGGGYGYTF,TGTGCCAGCATGCGAGGGGGCGGCTATGGCTACACCTTC
TRBJ2-1,.,.,TRBV7-9,CASSLTDAPGYNEQFF,TGTGCCAGCAGTCTCACGGACGCGCCGGGATACAATGAGCAGTTCTTC
TRBJ1-1,TRBD1,.,TRBV3-1/TRBV3-2,CASSRGGLNTEAFF,TGTGCCAGCAGCCGAGGGGGCCTGAACACTGAAGCTTTCTTT
TRBJ2-1,TRBD2,once,TRBV18,CASSPPLAGEDEQFF,TGTGCCAGCTCACCACCGCTAGCGGGAGAAGACGAGCAGTTCTTC
TRBJ1-5,.,.,TRBV7-8,CASGPNPGLLGTRQPQHF,TGTGCCAGCGGACCGAACCCGGGACTCCTCGGGACCAGACAGCCCCAGCATTTT
TRBJ1-4,.,once,TRBV6-5,CASTRTGNEKLFF,TGTGCCAGCACCCGAACAGGGAATGAAAAACTGTTTTTT
TRBJ2-1,TRBD2,.,TRBV6-1,CASSEREGNEQFF,TGTGCCAGCAGTGAACGGGAGGGGAATGAGCAGTTCTTC
TRBJ2-4,TRBD2,once,TRBV5-6,CASSSEQLAGGVDIQYF,TGTGCCAGCAGCTCAGAGCAACTAGCGGGAGGGGTGGACATTCAGTACTTC
TRBJ2-7,.,.,TRBV20-1,CSQLGSYEQYF,TGCAGTCAGCTAGGCTCCTACGAGCAGTACTTC
TRBJ2-2,TRBD1,.,TRBV6-1,CASSDRGYDTGELFF,TGTGCCAGCAGTGACAGGGGGTATGACACCGGGGAGCTGTTTTTT
TRBJ2-1,.,.,TRBV6-6,CASRMGLYNEQFF,TGTGCCAGCAGAATGGGACTTTACAATGAGCAGTTCTTC
TRBJ2-3,.,.,TRBV5-6,CASSLGTRTQYF,TGTGCCAGCAGCTTGGGGACTCGTACGCAGTATTTT
TRBJ2-7,TRBD1,.,TRBV5-5,CASSLAWTGANYEQYF,TGTGCCAGCAGCTTGGCCTGGACAGGGGCTAATTACGAGCAGTACTTC
TRBJ2-3,TRBD2,few,TRBV24-1,CATSEGIAGGFADTQYF,TGTGCCACCAGTGAAGGCATAGCGGGAGGATTTGCGGATACGCAGTATTTT
TRBJ1-3,TRBD1,.,TRBV12-3/TRBV12-4,CAVQGSSGNTIYF,TGTGCGGTACAGGGGAGCTCTGGAAACACCATATATTTT
TRBJ2-1,.,once,TRBV28,CASSRPSANSYNEQFF,TGTGCCAGCAGCCGACCCAGCGCAAACTCCTACAATGAGCAGTTCTTC
TRBJ2-1,.,many,TRBV5-1,CASSLLVGSSYNEQFF,TGCGCCAGCAGCTTGCTGGTCGGGAGCTCCTACAATGAGCAGTTCTTC
TRBJ2-3,.,.,TRBV6-2/TRBV6-3,CASSRGSTDTQYF,TGTGCCAGCAGTCGAGGGAGCACAGATACGCAGTATTTT
TRBJ2-2,TRBD2,.,TRBV7-9,CASSPGGGGELFF,TGTGCCAGCAGCCCCGGGGGGGGCGGGGAGCTGTTTTTT
TRBJ2-7,.,once,TRBV6-2/TRBV6-3,CASSRGGLEKDEQYF,TGTGCCAGCAGCCGAGGGGGTCTCGAAAAGGACGAGCAGTACTTC
TRBJ2-7,.,.,TRBV5-1,CASSLYSGSYEQYF,TGCGCCAGCAGCTTGTACTCGGGTTCCTACGAGCAGTACTTC
TRBJ2-1,TRBD1,.,TRBV5-8,CASSTGQGFNSYNEQFF,TGTGCCAGCAGCACGGGACAGGGGTTTAACTCCTACAATGAGCAGTTCTTC
TRBJ2-5,.,.,TRBV7-9,CASSPKETQYF,TGTGCCAGCAGCCCTAAGGAGACCCAGTACTTC
TRBJ1-4,TRBD1,.,TRBV15,CATSRDQGGPTNEKLFF,TGTGCCACCAGCAGAGATCAAGGGGGCCCAACTAATGAAAAACTGTTTTTT
TRBJ2-1,.,.,TRBV24-1,CATSDFSIDNYNEQFF,TGTGCCACCAGTGACTTCTCCATTGACAATTACAATGAGCAGTTCTTC
TRBJ1-6,.,.,TRBV6-5,CASSREGGSPLHF,TGTGCCAGCAGTCGGGAGGGTGGTTCACCCCTCCACTTT
TRBJ1-1,TRBD1,.,TRBV18,CASSPEAGQGRFNTEAFF,TGTGCCAGCTCACCCGAAGCGGGACAGGGGAGGTTCAACACTGAAGCTTTCTTT
TRBJ2-2,TRBD1,once,TRBV19,CASSVTGVPGELFF,TGTGCCAGTAGTGTAACAGGGGTCCCCGGGGAGCTGTTTTTT
TRBJ2-7,TRBD2,.,TRBV19,CASSLSGTSLEQYF,TGTGCCAGTAGCCTATCCGGGACTAGCTTAGAGCAGTACTTC
TRBJ2-1,TRBD2,.,TRBV5-1,CASSLGGLAAMEVNEQFF,TGCGCCAGCAGCTTGGGGGGACTAGCGGCAATGGAGGTCAATGAGCAGTTCTTC
TRBJ2-2,TRBD1,.,TRBV28,CASRQSRGTNTGELFF,TGTGCCAGCAGACAATCCAGGGGGACGAACACCGGGGAGCTGTTTTTT
TRBJ2-2,TRBD2,.,TRBV7-8,CASSLGGLAGDITGELFF,TGTGCCAGCAGCTTAGGGGGACTAGCGGGAGACATAACCGGGGAGCTGTTTTTT
TRBJ1-6,TRBD1,.,TRBV9,CASSAYRGPPPSYNSPLHF,TGTGCCAGCAGCGCATACAGGGGACCCCCCCCCTCCTATAATTCACCCCTCCACTTT
TRBJ1-6,.,few,TRBV11-2,CASSSLQGGYSPLHF,TGTGCCAGCAGCTCGCTTCAGGGAGGGTATTCACCCCTCCACTTT
TRBJ2-7,TRBD2,.,TRBV11-3,CASSPREGHYEQYF,TGTGCCAGCTCTCCACGGGAGGGCCATTACGAGCAGTACTTC
TRBJ2-5,TRBD2,.,TRBV2,CASSRSSGRYKETQYF,TGTGCCAGCAGTAGGTCTAGCGGGAGATATAAGGAGACCCAGTACTTC
TRBJ1-4,.,.,TRBV12-3/TRBV12-4,CASSPGDRKTVF,TGTGCCAGCAGCCCCGGAGATCGAAAAACTGTTTTT
TRBJ2-3,.,once,TRBV5-4,CASSSPGGVADTDTQYF,TGTGCCAGCAGCTCCCCAGGGGGTGTAGCGGACACAGATACGCAGTATTTT
TRBJ1-4,.,.,TRBV4-2,CASSQARPSNEKLFF,TGTGCCAGCAGCCAAGCCAGGCCATCTAATGAAAAACTGTTTTTT
TRBJ2-5,.,once,TRBV10-1,CASSESNGAGKETQYF,TGCGCCAGCAGTGAGTCGAATGGGGCGGGAAAAGAGACCCAGTACTTC
TRBJ2-7,TRBD1,.,TRBV7-2,CASSPQTGPYEQYF,TGTGCCAGCAGCCCTCAGACAGGGCCCTACGAGCAGTACTTC
TRBJ1-1,.,.,TRBV28,CASSSLGGGKNTEAFF,TGTGCCAGCAGTTCCCTGGGGGGTGGTAAGAACACTGAAGCTTTCTTT
TRBJ2-5,TRBD1,.,TRBV5-4,CASSSRGRQTQYF,TGTGCCAGCAGCTCCAGGGGGCGACAGACCCAGTACTTC